This T cell receptor (beta chain) was sequenced for a study of blood T cells in healthy people across ages. Study-level background: Template switching caught about one barcoded beta molecule for each two T cells.

The authors ran a second PCR of 7 to 11 cycles using a sample-barcoded 5' primer and a J-beta primer mix. Tags on each cDNA molecule came from a template-switch adaptor with 12 random nucleotides. Each CDR3 protein is one row after TCRdb ran MiXCR on the 5' RACE reads. The table has about 1,000,000 distinct CDR3 sequences, 40% to 55% seen once. In its sample, this clonotype was seen a few times. The CDR3 spans 16 residues. The junction had 6 bases not matched to a gene; V was cut back by 4 bases and J by 3 bases. Germline assignment: CDR1 MNHEY and CDR2 SVGEGT. The extraction recovered at least 5 micrograms of total RNA per sample.

The sequencing sample was made of blood. This clonotype originated in a woman aged 60-75 years in good health. The chain uses TRBV6-2 or TRBV6-3 and TRBJ2-3; 11 bases agree with TRBD2. Here the CDR3 reads CASSLPLAGGTDTQYF. CDR3 DNA: TGTGCCAGCAGTTTACCCCTAGCGGGAGGAACAGATACGCAGTATTTT.